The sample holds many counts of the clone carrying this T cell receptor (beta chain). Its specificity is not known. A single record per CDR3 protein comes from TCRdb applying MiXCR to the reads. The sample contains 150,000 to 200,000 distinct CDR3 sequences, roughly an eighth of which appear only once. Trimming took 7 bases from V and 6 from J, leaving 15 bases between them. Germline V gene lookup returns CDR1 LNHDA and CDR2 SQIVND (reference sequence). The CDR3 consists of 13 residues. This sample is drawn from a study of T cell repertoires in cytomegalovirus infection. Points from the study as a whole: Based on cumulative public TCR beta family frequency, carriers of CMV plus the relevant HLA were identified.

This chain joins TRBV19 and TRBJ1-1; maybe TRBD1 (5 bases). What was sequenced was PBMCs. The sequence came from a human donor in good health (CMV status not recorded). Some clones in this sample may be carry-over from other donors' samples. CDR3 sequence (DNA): TGTGCCAGTACCCATCCCGGACACCCTGAAGCTTTCTTT. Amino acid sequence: CASTHPGHPEAFF.